These T cell receptor beta chains were read from a single sample in a study of Graves' ophthalmopathy and Graves' hyperthyroidism. TCRdb re-derived calls from the multiplex PCR reads in MiXCR, one entry per CDR3 protein. The table shows fewer than 600,000 distinct CDR3 sequences, with around 14% occurring only once. Source material: blood. The receptors were gathered from a woman in her 30s with Graves' ophthalmopathy. Both conserved end residues are part of each CDR3. D genes are given only for firm matches. Expanded clones get a size class; other rows say once, few or many, or leave the size out.

clone_size: -; j_call: TRBJ1-2; v_call: TRBV18; cdr3_length: 17; d_call: TRBD1; cdr3_nt: TGTGCCAGCTCAGAGGGACAGGGTTACGGACCGGATTATGGCTACACCTTC; cdr3_aa: CASSEGQGYGPDYGYTF
clone_size: few; j_call: TRBJ1-2; v_call: TRBV20-1; cdr3_length: 14; d_call: -; cdr3_nt: TGCAGTGCTAGAGAACCCGGGAAGTCTTGGGGCTACACCTTC; cdr3_aa: CSAREPGKSWGYTF
clone_size: -; j_call: TRBJ2-7; v_call: TRBV5-1; cdr3_length: 14; d_call: -; cdr3_nt: TGCGCCAGCAGGGGTTCTCGGGGGAGGCACGAGCAGTGCTTC; cdr3_aa: CASRGSRGRHEQCF
clone_size: many; j_call: TRBJ1-2; v_call: TRBV2; cdr3_length: 13; d_call: -; cdr3_nt: TGTGCCAGCAGTGAACATACAGTTGAAGGCTACACCTTC; cdr3_aa: CASSEHTVEGYTF
clone_size: many; j_call: TRBJ1-2; v_call: TRBV19; cdr3_length: 12; d_call: -; cdr3_nt: TGTGCCAGCACAAACAGGGCCTATGGCTACACCTTC; cdr3_aa: CASTNRAYGYTF
clone_size: many; j_call: TRBJ1-1; v_call: TRBV6-5; cdr3_length: 14; d_call: -; cdr3_nt: TGTGCCAGCAGTTCCGGTACAGGGTTCACTGAAGCTTTCTTT; cdr3_aa: CASSSGTGFTEAFF
clone_size: few; j_call: TRBJ1-2; v_call: TRBV12-3/TRBV12-4; cdr3_length: 14; d_call: TRBD1; cdr3_nt: TGTGCCAGCAGTATGGGACAGGGTGACTATGGCTACACCTTC; cdr3_aa: CASSMGQGDYGYTF
clone_size: -; j_call: TRBJ1-6; v_call: TRBV12-3/TRBV12-4; cdr3_length: 18; d_call: -; cdr3_nt: TGTGCCTGCAGTTTAGTTTTTTCACAGGCTCGGGACTATTCACCCCTTCACTTT; cdr3_aa: CACSLVFSQARDYSPLHF
clone_size: many; j_call: TRBJ2-2; v_call: TRBV7-2; cdr3_length: 15; d_call: -; cdr3_nt: TGTGCCAGCAGTCCTACTAGGGGGAACACCGGGGAGCTGTTTTTT; cdr3_aa: CASSPTRGNTGELFF
clone_size: many; j_call: TRBJ2-7; v_call: TRBV6-1; cdr3_length: 16; d_call: -; cdr3_nt: TGTGCCAGCAGTGAGCAACCTGACTCAACTACCTACGAGCAGTACTTC; cdr3_aa: CASSEQPDSTTYEQYF